The next 25 T cell receptor beta chains were all read from a single sample in a study of blood T cell repertoires in COVID-19. Sequenced by immunoSEQ multiplex PCR; TCRdb stores in-frame clones only, minus some. Of about 130,000 clones listed, approximately 80% are singletons. Input material: peripheral blood. Receptors were obtained from a human donor in a cohort sampled during active COVID-19.

V is TRBV6-5 and J is TRBJ1-2, with TRBD1 identical over 10 bases. Germline CDR1 and CDR2: MNHEY and SVGAGI. This CDR3 comprises 14 residues. Losses at the gene ends were 10 bases for V and 8 bases for J; bases not matched to a gene: 13. CDR3 nucleotides: TGTGCCATAAAGTCGTGGACAGGGGGAAGCGGCTACACCTTC. As protein: CAIKSWTGGSGYTF.

As to this clone: Compared with germline, one end of the junction differs, possibly owing to a read error. V is TRBV11-2 and J is TRBJ2-5; maybe TRBD1 (6 bases). The CDR3 sequence is 14 residues long. The V gene's germline CDR1 is SGHAT and CDR2 FQNNGV. This chain's CDR3 is CASSLDRDIFFQYF. The CDR3 region has the DNA TGTGCCAGCAGCCTAGACCGGGACATTTTTTTCCAGTACTTC.

The gene calls are TRBV18 and TRBJ2-3; D may be TRBD2 (5 bases). This CDR3 contains 14 residues. Per germline, CDR1 KGHSH and CDR2 LQKENI. The V end was cut by 3 bases, the J end by 2 bases, with 9 bases between. The CDR3 loop is CASSPLAITDTQYF. The CDR3 DNA sequence: TGTGCCAGCTCACCCTTAGCGATCACAGATACGCAGTATTTT.

The CDR3 loop is CASRQTIGYTF. The CDR3 DNA sequence: TGTGCCAGCAGACAGACTATTGGCTACACCTTC. V gene TRBV28 combines with J gene TRBJ1-2; D uncertain. CDR1 is MDHEN, CDR2 SYDVKM, per germline. The length of the CDR3 is 11 residues. V was pared by 6 bases and J by 7 bases, with 9 bases between.

This chain connects TRBV27 to TRBJ1-2; TRBD1 matches at 7 bases. The CDR3 runs 13 residues. In germline, CDR1 is MNHEY, CDR2 SMNVEV (reference sequence). After removal of 2 bases from V and 7 bases from J, the junction contained 4 bases not matched to a gene. CDR3 sequence (DNA): TGTGCCAGCAGTTTAGGACAGGCGGGTGGCTACACCTTC. The encoded protein is CASSLGQAGGYTF.

V usage is TRBV29-1 and J usage is TRBJ2-3; TRBD2 matches 13 bases. V lost 6 bases to trimming and J lost 7 bases; unmatched junction nucleotides: 4. The length of the CDR3 is 13 residues. Germline lookup yields CDR1 SQVTM and CDR2 ANQGSEA. CDR3 in DNA: TGCAGCGTAACTAGCGGGAGGGGCAATACGCAGTATTTT. This codes for CSVTSGRGNTQYF.

The chain carries TRBV27 and TRBJ2-7; 8 bases agree with TRBD2. V lost 8 bases and J lost 0; bases outside the gene matches: 6. Germline CDR1 and CDR2: MNHEY and SMNVEV (reference sequence). This CDR3 has 14 residues. This CDR3 is CASGLSGSSYEQYV. The CDR3 DNA follows: TGTGCCAGCGGTCTGAGCGGGAGCTCCTACGAGCAGTACGTC.

The rearrangement uses TRBV7-2 and TRBJ1-2, with TRBD1 matching 8 bases. Germline assignment: CDR1 SGHTA and CDR2 FQGNSA. V dropped 1 base and J dropped 8; count of bases not matched to a gene: 9. The CDR3 runs to 15 residues. CDR3 region: CASSLVQKQGVGYTF. The CDR3 coding sequence is TGTGCCAGCAGCTTAGTTCAGAAACAGGGGGTAGGCTACACCTTC.

This sequence joins TRBV4-3 and TRBJ2-3; 7 bases agree with TRBD1. The germline gives CDR1 LGHNA, CDR2 YSLEER. The CDR3 totals 20 residues. V gave up 0 bases and J gave up 0 bases; unmatched junction bases: 15. CDR3 sequence: CASSQDLGDSRPISTDTQYF. Here the CDR3 DNA reads TGCGCCAGCAGCCAAGATCTTGGGGACAGCCGACCCATTAGCACAGATACGCAGTATTTT.

This sequence joins TRBV18 and TRBJ2-2, with 8 bases lining up with TRBD1. This CDR3 has 15 residues. Germline V CDR1 and CDR2: KGHSH, LQKENI. The V segment lost 5 bases and the J segment 5 bases; nucleotides outside the gene matches: 7. CDR3 in DNA: TGTGCCAGCTCATTGACAGGGGTGCAGACCGGGGAGCTGTTTTTT. Its translation: CASSLTGVQTGELFF.

V is TRBV19 and J is TRBJ1-5, with no clear D. Germline CDR1 is LNHDA and CDR2 is SQIVND (reference sequence). The CDR3 runs 15 residues. Trimming took 4 bases from V and 0 from J, leaving 10 bases between them. The CDR3 region has the DNA TGTGCCAGTAGTAGTGGACTGATTAGCAATCAGCCCCAGCATTTT. This translates into CASSSGLISNQPQHF. Together with reference TRBV19 and TRBJ1-5, the CDR3 gives the full variable domain: DGGITQSPKYLFRKEGQNVTLSCEQNLNHDAMYWYRQDPGQGLRLIYYSQIVNDFQKGDIAEGYSVSREKKESFPLTVTSAQKNPTAFYLCASSSGLISNQPQHFGDGTRLSIL.

This sequence joins TRBV5-6 and TRBJ2-7; possible D gene TRBD1, 6 bases. Germline V gives CDR1 SGHDT, CDR2 YYEEEE. This CDR3 has 12 residues. V lost 1 base to trimming and J lost 4 bases, with 6 bases between them. CDR3 sequence: CASSLRGYEQYF. The CDR3 nucleotides read TGTGCCAGCAGCTTGAGGGGGTACGAGCAGTACTTC.

This rearrangement joins TRBV5-1 to TRBJ2-3; tentative D call: TRBD2 (5 bases). The CDR3 totals 18 residues. V was pared by 4 bases and J by 3 bases, with 24 bases between. Germline-derived CDR1 and CDR2 are SGHRS and YFSETQ. The CDR3 nucleotides are TGCGCCAGCAGCCCAACCCCCAAGGGAGAGATGGTAACAGATACGCAGTATTTT. Its protein is CASSPTPKGEMVTDTQYF.

The chain uses TRBV7-2 and TRBJ1-3; 9 positions agree with TRBD1. Trimming at V came to 4 bases and at J to 5 bases, leaving 6 bases not matched to a gene. The germline V gene encodes CDR1 SGHTA and CDR2 FQGNSA. The CDR3 has 15 residues. CDR3 residues: CASSSVTGGRNTIYF. CDR3 DNA: TGTGCCAGCAGCTCAGTGACAGGGGGGCGAAACACCATATATTTT. Using reference TRBV7-2 and TRBJ1-3 for the parts outside the CDR3, the full variable domain is GAGVSQSPSNKVTEKGKDVELRCDPISGHTALYWYRQSLGQGLEFLIYFQGNSAPDKSGLPSDRFSAERTGGSVSTLTIQRTQQEDSAVYLCASSSVTGGRNTIYFGEGSWLTVV.

This chain uses TRBV7-2 with TRBJ2-1; 10 bases map to TRBD2. This CDR3 has 15 residues. Trimming cost V 7 bases and J 8 bases; bases outside gene matches: 11. The germline CDR1 and CDR2 sequences are SGHTA and FQGNSA. The CDR3 DNA is TGTGCCAGCACCGAGCTGGGACTAGCGTACGATGAGCAGTTCTTC. This codes for CASTELGLAYDEQFF.

This clone was seen more than once but under ten times. The genes are TRBV19 and TRBJ1-1, with TRBD1 matching over 10 bases. Germline CDR1 LNHDA, CDR2 SQIVND (reference sequence). The CDR3 contains 17 residues. V trimming: 5 bases; J trimming: 0 bases; junction bases outside the gene matches: 9. The CDR3 nucleotides read TGTGCCAGTAGTCCAGGGACAGGGGTTTTTATGAACACTGAAGCTTTCTTT. Protein sequence: CASSPGTGVFMNTEAFF. Together with reference TRBV19 and TRBJ1-1, the CDR3 gives the full variable domain: DGGITQSPKYLFRKEGQNVTLSCEQNLNHDAMYWYRQDPGQGLRLIYYSQIVNDFQKGDIAEGYSVSREKKESFPLTVTSAQKNPTAFYLCASSPGTGVFMNTEAFFGQGTRLTVV.

Note on this clone: Other DNA sequences from this sample encode an identical CDR3 as well. The chain couples TRBV7-3 to TRBJ2-2; D perhaps matches TRBD2 (5 bases). CDR1 SGHTA and CDR2 FQGTGA come from the germline V gene. This CDR3 comprises 13 residues. V was pared by 1 base and J by 5 bases, with 5 bases between. CDR3 residues: CASSLSGTGELFF. CDR3 sequence (DNA): TGTGCCAGCAGCTTAAGCGGGACCGGGGAGCTGTTTTTT.

The chain has TRBV21-1 and TRBJ2-7; the table names TRBD2, a call not compared with the DNA. TRBV21-1 is deemed a pseudogene. CDR3 length: 16 amino acids. CDR3: CASSFDGGGSSYEQYV. For the CDR3, the DNA is TGTGCCAGCAGCTTCGACGGGGGGGGGTCCTCCTACGAGCAGTACGTC.

The V and J genes are TRBV18 and TRBJ2-3; 9 nucleotides match TRBD2. This CDR3 has 16 residues. Germline CDR1 reads KGHSH; CDR2 reads LQKENI. V lost 2 bases to trimming and J lost 1 base; unmatched junction nucleotides: 4. CDR3 nucleotides: TGTGCCAGCTCACCATCTGCTAGCGGGGGCACAGATACGCAGTATTTT. Translated: CASSPSASGGTDTQYF.

The V call is TRBV19, the J call TRBJ2-2, with 14 bases fitting TRBD2. CDR1 is LNHDA and CDR2 is SQIVND in the germline V gene (reference sequence). This CDR3 is built from 20 residues. J lost 1 base, V lost 4 bases, and 11 bases had no gene match. In DNA form, the CDR3 reads TGTGCCAGTAGTACGCCGAATCGACTAGCGGGGGGGCGGAACACCGGGGAGCTGTTTTTT. This codes for CASSTPNRLAGGRNTGELFF.

There are a few counts of this clone. This chain joins TRBV30 and TRBJ1-6, with D maybe TRBD1 (5 bases). The CDR3 is 14 residues long. The V end lost 6 bases, the J end lost 5 bases, and 14 bases lay between the germline ends. Germline-derived CDR1 and CDR2 are GTSNPN and SVGIG (reference sequence). The CDR3 loop is CACITSGNNSPLHF. The CDR3 DNA reads as TGTGCCTGTATAACATCAGGGAATAATTCACCCCTCCACTTT. The full variable domain, its missing parts supplied by reference TRBV30 and TRBJ1-6, is SQTIHQWPATLVQPVGSPLSLECTVEGTSNPNLYWYRQAAGRGLQLLFYSVGIGQISSEVPQNLSASRPQDRQFILSSKKLLLSDSGFYLCACITSGNNSPLHFGNGTRLTVT.

The chain uses TRBV7-2 and TRBJ2-4; D perhaps matches TRBD1 (6 bases). Per the germline V gene, CDR1 is SGHTA and CDR2 is FQGNSA. The CDR3 is 16 residues long. Deletions cut 3 bases from V and 6 bases from J, with 18 bases between. CDR3 in DNA: TGTGCCAGCAGCTTTTCACAGGGCTTTTCGAGAAACATTCAGTACTTC. Its protein is CASSFSQGFSRNIQYF.

The chain recombines TRBV29-1 with TRBJ1-6, with 7 nucleotides matching TRBD1. V trimming: 5 bases; J trimming: 7 bases; junction bases outside the gene matches: 5. In germline, CDR1 is SQVTM, CDR2 ANQGSEA. The CDR3 totals 13 residues. The CDR3 protein is CSVRTGVNSPLHF. DNA of the CDR3: TGCAGCGTTCGGACAGGCGTCAATTCACCCCTCCACTTT.

In this sample, this clone turned up a few times. The genes are TRBV2 and TRBJ1-4, with 7 bases identical to TRBD1. This CDR3 comprises 13 residues. V lost 6 bases, J lost 4 bases, and 2 bases stayed unmatched. From germline, CDR1 is SNHLY and CDR2 FYNNEI. Written as DNA, the CDR3 is TGTGCCAGCAGAGGGACAGTTAATGAAAAACTGTTTTTT. It is translated as CASRGTVNEKLFF.

This chain links TRBV14 with TRBJ2-6; D might be TRBD1 (6 bases). V lost 2 bases to trimming and J lost 1 base, with 12 bases between them. The CDR3 consists of 17 residues. Per the germline V gene, CDR1 is SGHDN and CDR2 is FVKESK. CDR3 bases: TGTGCCAGCAGCCAACTGAACAGGGCTTCTGGGGCCAACGTCCTGACTTTC. The encoded protein is CASSQLNRASGANVLTF.